This TCR beta chain was identified in a study of T cells in Graves' hyperthyroidism and ophthalmopathy. Study in general: Once the initial diagnosis was made, peripheral blood was obtained before any treatment. Study-level findings and limits: Ophthalmopathy could be told apart from stable hyperthyroidism with a 13 V-J model.

Each person with ophthalmopathy scored at least 3 on the Clinical Activity Score, reached NOSPECS grade 4 or higher, and had been ill under 3 months. Only a few counts were recorded for this clonotype. Its antigen is unidentified. The V gene's germline CDR1 is DFQATT and CDR2 SNEGSKA (reference sequence). The V segment lost 3 bases and the J segment 10 bases; nucleotides outside the gene matches: 13. This CDR3 has 15 residues. TCR beta CDR3 regions were amplified from RNA. Researchers ran a first-round RT-PCR on the TCR CDR3 using the HTBI primer set. TCRdb itself ran the multiplex PCR reads through MiXCR, one entry per CDR3 protein. The table includes around 690,000 distinct CDR3 sequences, around 21% detected once.

The clonotype comes from a man younger than 45 with Graves' ophthalmopathy. Sequencing was performed on blood. The rearrangement joins TRBV20-1 to TRBJ2-3; TRBD2 matches 10 bases. The CDR3 protein is CSARASGSLLDPQYF. For the CDR3, the DNA is TGCAGTGCTAGGGCTAGCGGGAGTTTGCTCGATCCGCAGTATTTT.